This is a list of T cell receptor beta chains from one sample in a study of metastatic and nonmetastatic thyroid tumors. TCRdb used MiXCR to call clones anew from the PCR reads. The sample lists 21,000 or so clones; 9% to 15% were seen once. The sample was blood. Receptors originate from a male donor with papillary thyroid cancer or a benign thyroid nodule (not recorded which). Some clones in this sample may be carry-over from other donors' samples. CDR3s include the opening cysteine and the closing phenylalanine or tryptophan. The D gene is left open where the match is weak. Not every row has a clone size; where given, it reads once, few, many or a size class.

j_call: TRBJ2-2
d_call: TRBD1
clone_size: many
v_call: TRBV7-9
cdr3_length: 18
cdr3_nt: TGTGCCAGCAGCTACCTTACCGGGACAGGGGGGAGGACCGGGGAGCTGTTTTTT
cdr3_aa: CASSYLTGTGGRTGELFF

j_call: TRBJ2-5
d_call: .
clone_size: many
v_call: TRBV18
cdr3_length: 13
cdr3_nt: TGTGCCAGCTCCTCAGCCCGGTTGGAGACCCAGTACTTC
cdr3_aa: CASSSARLETQYF

j_call: TRBJ2-1
d_call: TRBD1
clone_size: many
v_call: TRBV10-3
cdr3_length: 15
cdr3_nt: TGTGCCATCAGTGGGAGGACAGGGGATTCGGATGAGCAGTTCTTC
cdr3_aa: CAISGRTGDSDEQFF

j_call: TRBJ1-6
d_call: .
clone_size: .
v_call: TRBV6-1
cdr3_length: 15
cdr3_nt: TGTGCCAGCAGTCATTTGACGGGAGTTAATTCACCCCTCCACTTT
cdr3_aa: CASSHLTGVNSPLHF

j_call: TRBJ1-1
d_call: .
clone_size: .
v_call: TRBV12-3/TRBV12-4
cdr3_length: 13
cdr3_nt: TGTGCCAGCAGTTTACTCAGAAACACTGAAGCTTTCTTT
cdr3_aa: CASSLLRNTEAFF

j_call: TRBJ2-4
d_call: .
clone_size: many
v_call: TRBV27
cdr3_length: 15
cdr3_nt: TGTGCCAGCATGTCAGCGCCCGTAGCCAAAAACATTCAGTACTTC
cdr3_aa: CASMSAPVAKNIQYF

j_call: TRBJ2-7
d_call: .
clone_size: many
v_call: TRBV16
cdr3_length: 15
cdr3_nt: TGTGCCAGCAGCCAAGATCCGGGACGACACTACGAGCAGTACTTC
cdr3_aa: CASSQDPGRHYEQYF

j_call: TRBJ2-7
d_call: .
clone_size: .
v_call: TRBV5-1
cdr3_length: 12
cdr3_nt: TGCGCCAGCAGCAAGACAGGCTACGAGCAGTACTTC
cdr3_aa: CASSKTGYEQYF

j_call: TRBJ2-6
d_call: .
clone_size: .
v_call: TRBV7-6
cdr3_length: 15
cdr3_nt: TGTGCCAGCAGTCGCTCGAACTCTGGGGCCAACGTCCTGACTTTC
cdr3_aa: CASSRSNSGANVLTF

j_call: TRBJ2-5
d_call: TRBD1
clone_size: .
v_call: TRBV6-5
cdr3_length: 16
cdr3_nt: TGTGCCAGCAGTTACTCGGGACAGGGGTTTTCAGAGACCCAGTACTTC
cdr3_aa: CASSYSGQGFSETQYF

j_call: TRBJ2-7
d_call: .
clone_size: few
v_call: TRBV6-1
cdr3_length: 11
cdr3_nt: TGTGCCACCTATGATGGGTCAGGGCAGTACTTC
cdr3_aa: CATYDGSGQYF

j_call: TRBJ1-1
d_call: TRBD1
clone_size: many
v_call: TRBV12-3/TRBV12-4
cdr3_length: 15
cdr3_nt: TGTGCCAGCAGACCCTGGACAGGCGGAGAAACTGAAGCTTTCTTT
cdr3_aa: CASRPWTGGETEAFF

j_call: TRBJ1-2
d_call: .
clone_size: few
v_call: TRBV6-1
cdr3_length: 16
cdr3_nt: TGTGCCAGCAGCCGATATCGGGCAGGGGAAGGAGATGGCTACACCTTC
cdr3_aa: CASSRYRAGEGDGYTF

j_call: TRBJ2-2
d_call: .
clone_size: .
v_call: TRBV6-1
cdr3_length: 14
cdr3_nt: TGTGCCAGCAGTGAAGCGTACCTCACCGGGGAGCTGTTTTTT
cdr3_aa: CASSEAYLTGELFF

j_call: TRBJ1-5
d_call: .
clone_size: many
v_call: TRBV28
cdr3_length: 15
cdr3_nt: TGTGCCAGCAGTTTAGGAGGAGGCCAGTTCGTGCCCCAGCATTTT
cdr3_aa: CASSLGGGQFVPQHF

j_call: TRBJ2-7
d_call: .
clone_size: many
v_call: TRBV10-3
cdr3_length: 14
cdr3_nt: TGTGCCATCAGGGAGGGAGGGGACACCTACGAGCAGTACTTC
cdr3_aa: CAIREGGDTYEQYF

j_call: TRBJ1-2
d_call: TRBD1
clone_size: many
v_call: TRBV27
cdr3_length: 15
cdr3_nt: TGTGCCAGCAGTCGAACAGGGGGTCCCACCTATGGCTACACCTTC
cdr3_aa: CASSRTGGPTYGYTF

j_call: TRBJ1-4
d_call: .
clone_size: many
v_call: TRBV30
cdr3_length: 13
cdr3_nt: TGTGCCTGGAGTAACTCGCCTGGGGAAAAACTGTTTTTT
cdr3_aa: CAWSNSPGEKLFF

j_call: TRBJ2-3
d_call: .
clone_size: few
v_call: TRBV6-2/TRBV6-3
cdr3_length: 16
cdr3_nt: TGTGCCAGCAGTTACCCCCGAGGCAGGGGTGCGGATACGCAGTATTTT
cdr3_aa: CASSYPRGRGADTQYF

j_call: TRBJ2-3
d_call: .
clone_size: many
v_call: TRBV7-2
cdr3_length: 14
cdr3_nt: TGTGCCAGCAGCTTAACAGGGATGGGGGATACGCAGTATTTT
cdr3_aa: CASSLTGMGDTQYF

j_call: TRBJ1-1
d_call: .
clone_size: many
v_call: TRBV5-1
cdr3_length: 15
cdr3_nt: TGCGCCAGCAGCTTCTTCTATGGCGAGAACACTGAAGCTTTCTTT
cdr3_aa: CASSFFYGENTEAFF

j_call: TRBJ1-6
d_call: .
clone_size: many
v_call: TRBV20-1
cdr3_length: 16
cdr3_nt: TGCAGTGCTACCACCGAACAGGGTAATATCTTTTCACCCCTCCACTTT
cdr3_aa: CSATTEQGNIFSPLHF

j_call: TRBJ1-6
d_call: .
clone_size: medium-sized
v_call: TRBV6-1
cdr3_length: 14
cdr3_nt: TGTGCCAGCAGTTTTACCTTAGATAATTCACCCCTCCACTTT
cdr3_aa: CASSFTLDNSPLHF

j_call: TRBJ2-7
d_call: TRBD1
clone_size: .
v_call: TRBV6-1
cdr3_length: 13
cdr3_nt: TGTGCCACTTCCGAGTACAGGGGTGTCGAGCAGTACTTC
cdr3_aa: CATSEYRGVEQYF

j_call: TRBJ2-5
d_call: .
clone_size: many
v_call: TRBV3-1
cdr3_length: 12
cdr3_nt: TGTGCCAGCAGCCAGCGGGTGGAGACCCAGTACTTC
cdr3_aa: CASSQRVETQYF

j_call: TRBJ2-3
d_call: .
clone_size: many
v_call: TRBV19
cdr3_length: 15
cdr3_nt: TGTGCCAGTAGTATAGGTGGGAGGTTCACAGATACGCAGTATTTT
cdr3_aa: CASSIGGRFTDTQYF

j_call: TRBJ2-7
d_call: .
clone_size: many
v_call: TRBV5-4
cdr3_length: 15
cdr3_nt: TGTGCCAGCAGCTTGGAGTTAGACCGACCCAACGAGCAGTACTTC
cdr3_aa: CASSLELDRPNEQYF

j_call: TRBJ2-5
d_call: TRBD2
clone_size: .
v_call: TRBV7-9
cdr3_length: 14
cdr3_nt: TGTGCCAGCAGCTTACTAGCGGGAGTAGAGACCCAGTACTTC
cdr3_aa: CASSLLAGVETQYF

j_call: TRBJ1-1
d_call: .
clone_size: many
v_call: TRBV28
cdr3_length: 16
cdr3_nt: TGTGCCAGCAGAACGCCCCTCGGTCAGGGGAACACTGAAGCTTTCTTT
cdr3_aa: CASRTPLGQGNTEAFF

j_call: TRBJ2-6
d_call: .
clone_size: many
v_call: TRBV18
cdr3_length: 18
cdr3_nt: TGTGCCAGCTCACCACCGGGCCAAGCCATCTCTGGGGCCAACGTCCTGACTTTC
cdr3_aa: CASSPPGQAISGANVLTF

j_call: TRBJ2-3
d_call: .
clone_size: .
v_call: TRBV6-2/TRBV6-3
cdr3_length: 14
cdr3_nt: TGTGCCAGCAGTAAGCTGACGGCTACAGATACGCAGTATTTT
cdr3_aa: CASSKLTATDTQYF

j_call: TRBJ2-2
d_call: TRBD2
clone_size: many
v_call: TRBV20-1
cdr3_length: 17
cdr3_nt: TGCAGTGCTAGAGATCGGGGGGCGGGAGGGCACACCGGGGAGCTGTTTTTT
cdr3_aa: CSARDRGAGGHTGELFF

j_call: TRBJ1-1
d_call: .
clone_size: many
v_call: TRBV7-8
cdr3_length: 16
cdr3_nt: TGTGCCAGCAGCCCCCAAAGTGCGGGCATGAACACTGAAGCTTTCTTT
cdr3_aa: CASSPQSAGMNTEAFF

j_call: TRBJ2-7
d_call: TRBD1
clone_size: large
v_call: TRBV30
cdr3_length: 13
cdr3_nt: TGTGCCTGGAGTCCCGGACAGGACTACGAGCAGTACTTC
cdr3_aa: CAWSPGQDYEQYF